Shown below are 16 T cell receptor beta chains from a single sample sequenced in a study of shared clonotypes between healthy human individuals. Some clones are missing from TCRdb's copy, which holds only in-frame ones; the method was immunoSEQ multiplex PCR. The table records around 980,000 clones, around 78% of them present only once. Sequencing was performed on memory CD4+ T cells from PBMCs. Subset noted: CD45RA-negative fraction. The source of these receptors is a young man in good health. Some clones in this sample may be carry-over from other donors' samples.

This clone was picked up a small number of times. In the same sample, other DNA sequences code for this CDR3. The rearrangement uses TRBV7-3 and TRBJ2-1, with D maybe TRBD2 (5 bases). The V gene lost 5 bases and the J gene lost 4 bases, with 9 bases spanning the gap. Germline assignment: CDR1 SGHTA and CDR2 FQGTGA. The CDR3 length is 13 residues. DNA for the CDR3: TGTGCCAGCAGCCTAAGCGGTTACAATGAGCAGTTCTTC. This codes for CASSLSGYNEQFF.

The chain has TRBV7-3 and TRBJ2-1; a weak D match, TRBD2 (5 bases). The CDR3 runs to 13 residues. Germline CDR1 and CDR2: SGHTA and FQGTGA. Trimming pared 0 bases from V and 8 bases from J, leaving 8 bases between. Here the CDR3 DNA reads TGTGCCAGCAGCTTAACGAGGGTCGATGAGCAGTTCTTC. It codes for CASSLTRVDEQFF.

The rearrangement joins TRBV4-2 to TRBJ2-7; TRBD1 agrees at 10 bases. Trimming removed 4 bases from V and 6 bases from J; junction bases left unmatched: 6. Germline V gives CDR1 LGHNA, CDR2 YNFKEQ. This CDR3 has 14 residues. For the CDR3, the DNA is TGTGCCAGCAGCCCCACGACAGGGGGCGCCGAGCAGTACTTC. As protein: CASSPTTGGAEQYF.

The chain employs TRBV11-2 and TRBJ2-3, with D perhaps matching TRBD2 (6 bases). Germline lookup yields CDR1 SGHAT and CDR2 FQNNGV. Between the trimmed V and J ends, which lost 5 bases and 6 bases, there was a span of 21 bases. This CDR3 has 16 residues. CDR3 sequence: CASSLLAGGGWDTQYF. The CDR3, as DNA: TGTGCCAGCAGCCTTCTGGCCGGGGGAGGTTGGGATACGCAGTATTTT.

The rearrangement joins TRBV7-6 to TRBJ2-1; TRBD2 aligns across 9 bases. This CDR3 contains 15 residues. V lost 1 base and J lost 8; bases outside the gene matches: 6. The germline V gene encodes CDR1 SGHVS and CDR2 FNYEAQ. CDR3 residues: CASSLGLAGLHEQFF. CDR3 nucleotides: TGTGCCAGCAGCTTAGGGCTAGCGGGATTGCATGAGCAGTTCTTC.

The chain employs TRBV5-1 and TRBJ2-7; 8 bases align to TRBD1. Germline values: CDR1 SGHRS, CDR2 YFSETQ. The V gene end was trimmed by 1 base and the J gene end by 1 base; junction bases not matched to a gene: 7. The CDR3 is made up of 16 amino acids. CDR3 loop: CASSLTAGGNSYEQYF. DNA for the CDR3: TGCGCCAGCAGCTTGACGGCAGGGGGCAATTCCTACGAGCAGTACTTC.

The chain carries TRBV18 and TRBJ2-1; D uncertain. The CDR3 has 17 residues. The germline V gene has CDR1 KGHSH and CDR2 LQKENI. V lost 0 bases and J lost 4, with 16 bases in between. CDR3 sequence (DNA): TGTGCCAGCTCACCACCGTTAATGACAACTGGGTACAATGAGCAGTTCTTC. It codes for CASSPPLMTTGYNEQFF. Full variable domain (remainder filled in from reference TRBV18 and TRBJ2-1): NAGVMQNPRHLVRRRGQEARLRCSPMKGHSHVYWYRQLPEEGLKFMVYLQKENIIDESGMPKERFSAEFPKEGPSILRIQQVVRGDSAAYFCASSPPLMTTGYNEQFFGPGTRLTVL.

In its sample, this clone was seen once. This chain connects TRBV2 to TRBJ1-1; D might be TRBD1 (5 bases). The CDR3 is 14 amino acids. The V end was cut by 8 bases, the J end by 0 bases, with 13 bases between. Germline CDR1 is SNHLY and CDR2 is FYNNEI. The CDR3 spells CASGTGRLNTEAFF. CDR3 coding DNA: TGTGCCAGCGGGACGGGACGGCTGAACACTGAAGCTTTCTTT.

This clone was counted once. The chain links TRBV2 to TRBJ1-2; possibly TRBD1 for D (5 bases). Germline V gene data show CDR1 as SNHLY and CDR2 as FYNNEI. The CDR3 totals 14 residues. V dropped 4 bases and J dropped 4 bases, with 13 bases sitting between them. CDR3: CASSGGRKAYGYTF. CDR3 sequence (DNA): TGTGCCAGCAGTGGGGGACGCAAGGCCTATGGCTACACCTTC.

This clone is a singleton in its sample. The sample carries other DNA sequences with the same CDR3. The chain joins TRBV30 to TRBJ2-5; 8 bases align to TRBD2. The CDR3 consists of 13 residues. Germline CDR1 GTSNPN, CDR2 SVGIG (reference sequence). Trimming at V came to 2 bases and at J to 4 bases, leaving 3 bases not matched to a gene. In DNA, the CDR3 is TGTGCCTGGAGTACAAGCGGGAGAGAGACCCAGTACTTC. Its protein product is CAWSTSGRETQYF.

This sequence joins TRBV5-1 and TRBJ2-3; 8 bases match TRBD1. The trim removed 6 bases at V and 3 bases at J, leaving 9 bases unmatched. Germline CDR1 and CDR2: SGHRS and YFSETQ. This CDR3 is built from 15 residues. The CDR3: CASIQGGQGTDTQYF. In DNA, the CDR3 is TGCGCCAGCATCCAAGGCGGACAGGGAACAGATACGCAGTATTTT.

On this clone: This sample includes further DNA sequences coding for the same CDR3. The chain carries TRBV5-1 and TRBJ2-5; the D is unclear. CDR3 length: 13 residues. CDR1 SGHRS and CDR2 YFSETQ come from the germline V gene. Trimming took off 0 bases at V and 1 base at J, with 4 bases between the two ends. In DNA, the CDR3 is TGCGCCAGCAGCTTGGGGGGCCAAGAGACCCAGTACTTC. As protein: CASSLGGQETQYF.

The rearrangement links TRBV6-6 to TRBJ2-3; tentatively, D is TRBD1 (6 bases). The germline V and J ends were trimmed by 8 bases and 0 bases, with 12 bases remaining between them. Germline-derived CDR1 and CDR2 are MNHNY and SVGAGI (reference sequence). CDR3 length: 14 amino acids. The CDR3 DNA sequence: TGTGCCAGCCGCCTCGGACAGAGCACAGATACGCAGTATTTT. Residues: CASRLGQSTDTQYF.

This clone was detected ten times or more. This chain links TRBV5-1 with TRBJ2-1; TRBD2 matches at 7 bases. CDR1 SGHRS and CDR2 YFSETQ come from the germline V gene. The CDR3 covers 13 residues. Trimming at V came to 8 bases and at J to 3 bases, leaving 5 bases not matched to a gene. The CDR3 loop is CASGLESYNEQFF. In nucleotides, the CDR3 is TGCGCCAGTGGACTAGAGAGCTACAATGAGCAGTTCTTC.

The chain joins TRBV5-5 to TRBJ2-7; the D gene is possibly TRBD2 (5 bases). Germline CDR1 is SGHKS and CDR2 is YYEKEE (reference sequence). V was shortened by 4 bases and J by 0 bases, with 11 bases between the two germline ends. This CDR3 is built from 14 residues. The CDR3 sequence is CASSGRTFSYEQYF. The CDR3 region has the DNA TGTGCCAGCAGCGGCCGGACTTTCTCCTACGAGCAGTACTTC. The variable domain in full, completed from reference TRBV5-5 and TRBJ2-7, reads DAGVTQSPTHLIKTRGQQVTLRCSPISGHKSVSWYQQVLGQGPQFIFQYYEKEERGRGNFPDRFSARQFPNYSSELNVNALLLGDSALYLCASSGRTFSYEQYFGPGTRLTVT.

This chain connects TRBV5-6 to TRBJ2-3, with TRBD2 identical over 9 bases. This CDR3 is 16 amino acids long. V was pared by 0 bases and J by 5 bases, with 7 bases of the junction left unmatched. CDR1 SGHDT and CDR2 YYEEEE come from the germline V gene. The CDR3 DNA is TGTGCCAGCAGCTTGGCTGCGGGAGGGCCAGTAGATACGCAGTATTTT. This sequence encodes CASSLAAGGPVDTQYF.